Included here is one T cell receptor (beta chain) sequence, with context. Its antigen is currently unknown. This sample stems from a study of cytomegalovirus exposure and HLA in healthy donors. Study-level background: Earlier findings included about 120 million unique TCR beta sequences obtained from about 179 million T cells. Study findings and constraints: It was taken for granted in presence/absence analyses that sequencing depth across donors was roughly uniform. In an earlier analysis, productive rearrangement rates for most beta V segments clustered near 87% or 30%.

PCR employed 60 Vbeta and 13 Jbeta primers. Generated by immunoSEQ multiplex PCR, the TCRdb table keeps only in-frame clones and is missing some. The data contain around 140,000 clones, around 73% of them singletons. The donors were healthy bone marrow donors. The TCR sequence derives from a female donor in good health and CMV-seronegative. Sequencing was carried out using PBMCs.

The CDR3 is CASSKEVGRREGDPYEQYF. CDR3 nucleotides: TGTGCCAGCAGCAAAGAGGTGGGGAGGCGGGAGGGGGACCCCTACGAGCAGTACTTC. The chain uses TRBV21-1 and TRBJ2-7; the D call TRBD2 from the table was never checked on the DNA. TRBV21-1 corresponds to a pseudogene. The length of the CDR3 is 19 residues.